The 25 T cell receptor beta chains below were found in one sample sequenced in a study of cytomegalovirus exposure and HLA in healthy donors. The primer mix had 60 Vbeta and 13 Jbeta primers. Libraries were prepared by immunoSEQ multiplex PCR; TCRdb keeps only in-frame clonotypes and omits some of them. Reported are tens of thousands of clones; the ten largest clones contain about 4.5%. Sequenced material: PBMCs. The receptors stem from a woman between 35 and 50 years old in good health and CMV-seropositive.

The V call is TRBV7-9, the J call TRBJ2-7, with a weak D call TRBD1 (6 bases). Deletions cut 4 bases from V and 0 bases from J, with 10 bases between. Looked up from germline, CDR1 is SEHNR and CDR2 is FQNEAQ (reference sequence). CDR3 length equals 14 residues. This chain's CDR3 is CASSSQGSSYEQYF. CDR3 sequence (DNA): TGTGCCAGCAGCTCCCAGGGGAGCTCCTACGAGCAGTACTTC.

The J gene is TRBJ2-3, the V gene TRBV29-1; 13 nucleotides line up with TRBD2. V was pared by 7 bases and J by 1 base, with 8 bases of the junction left unmatched. Germline V gene data show CDR1 as SQVTM and CDR2 as ANQGSEA. This CDR3 comprises 16 residues. CDR3 sequence (DNA): TGCAGCGCCCGGGGACTAGCGGGGAAACGCACAGATACGCAGTATTTT. Its protein product is CSARGLAGKRTDTQYF.

The chain recombines TRBV19 with TRBJ2-1; a weak D match, TRBD1 (6 bases). The CDR3 spans 13 residues. Germline loops: CDR1 LNHDA, CDR2 SQIVND (reference sequence). V was cut by 9 bases and J by 8 bases, with 17 bases left in between. The CDR3 nucleotides read TGTGCCAGCAAACTCTCCAGGGGCGATGAGCAGTTCTTC. Protein sequence: CASKLSRGDEQFF. Combining the CDR3 with reference TRBV19 and TRBJ2-1 gives the whole variable domain DGGITQSPKYLFRKEGQNVTLSCEQNLNHDAMYWYRQDPGQGLRLIYYSQIVNDFQKGDIAEGYSVSREKKESFPLTVTSAQKNPTAFYLCASKLSRGDEQFFGPGTRLTVL.

The rearrangement uses TRBV7-9 and TRBJ2-2; TRBD1 agrees at 8 bases. Germline V gives CDR1 SEHNR, CDR2 FQNEAQ (reference sequence). Trimming at V came to 5 bases and at J to 8 bases, leaving 10 bases not matched to a gene. The CDR3 runs to 15 residues. The CDR3 loop is CASSPAGQASGELFF. DNA of the CDR3: TGTGCCAGCAGCCCCGCGGGACAGGCTTCGGGGGAGCTGTTTTTT.

The CDR3 DNA follows: TGTGCCAGCTTCAGCCCGGGACAGGGCATTTACGAGCAGTACTTC. Translating gives CASFSPGQGIYEQYF. The rearrangement uses TRBV5-5 and TRBJ2-7; 9 nucleotides agree with TRBD1. This CDR3 contains 15 residues. Germline V CDR1 and CDR2: SGHKS, YYEKEE (reference sequence). After removal of 7 bases from V and 4 bases from J, the junction contained 12 bases not matched to a gene.

The chain is built from TRBV19 and TRBJ2-2; possible D gene TRBD2, 5 bases. Germline CDR1 is LNHDA and CDR2 is SQIVND (reference sequence). V was cut by 7 bases and J by 0 bases, with 9 bases left in between. The CDR3 has 14 amino acids. The CDR3 here is CASTKRTNTGELFF. In nucleotides, the CDR3 is TGTGCCAGTACAAAGCGGACGAACACCGGGGAGCTGTTTTTT.

V and J are TRBV9 and TRBJ1-5, with D possibly TRBD1 on 5 matching bases. Germline V gene data show CDR1 as SGDLS and CDR2 as YYNGEE. CDR3 length: 15 amino acids. Trimming cost V 3 bases and J 6 bases, with 16 bases left between them. CDR3 loop: CASSANQGFGQPQHF. CDR3 coding DNA: TGTGCCAGCAGCGCCAATCAGGGCTTCGGTCAGCCCCAGCATTTT.

This chain links TRBV4-1 with TRBJ2-1; 12 positions match TRBD2. In germline, CDR1 is MGHRA, CDR2 YSYEKL. The CDR3 is 15 residues long. V lost 4 bases and J lost 7; bases outside the gene matches: 5. The CDR3 sequence is CASSPGLAGRNEQFF. CDR3 nucleotide sequence: TGCGCCAGCAGCCCAGGACTAGCGGGGCGGAATGAGCAGTTCTTC.

The chain recombines TRBV5-1 with TRBJ2-2, with TRBD1 matching 8 bases. The V gene end was trimmed by 1 base and the J gene end by 5 bases; junction bases not matched to a gene: 7. Germline V gives CDR1 SGHRS, CDR2 YFSETQ. The CDR3 covers 16 residues. This chain's CDR3 is CASSLTSQGATGELFF. The CDR3 DNA reads TGCGCCAGCAGCTTGACTTCTCAGGGGGCGACCGGGGAGCTGTTTTTT. Complete variable domain (other parts from reference TRBV5-1 and TRBJ2-2): KAGVTQTPRYLIKTRGQQVTLSCSPISGHRSVSWYQQTPGQGLQFLFEYFSETQRNKGNFPGRFSGRQFSNSRSEMNVSTLELGDSALYLCASSLTSQGATGELFFGEGSRLTVL.

This chain connects TRBV19 to TRBJ2-3; D not resolved. Germline V gene data show CDR1 as LNHDA and CDR2 as SQIVND (reference sequence). The CDR3 has 14 residues. Between the trimmed V and J ends, which lost 9 bases and 3 bases, there was a span of 16 bases. The CDR3 bases are TGTGCCAGCGAGACTGGTGACGATACAGATACGCAGTATTTT. Its protein product is CASETGDDTDTQYF. Full variable domain (missing parts from reference TRBV19 and TRBJ2-3): DGGITQSPKYLFRKEGQNVTLSCEQNLNHDAMYWYRQDPGQGLRLIYYSQIVNDFQKGDIAEGYSVSREKKESFPLTVTSAQKNPTAFYLCASETGDDTDTQYFGPGTRLTVL.

The chain links TRBV4-1 to TRBJ2-3; 8 nucleotides agree with TRBD2. This CDR3 has 16 amino acids. Germline-derived CDR1 and CDR2 are MGHRA and YSYEKL. V lost 4 bases and J lost 1; bases outside the gene matches: 7. The CDR3 nucleotides read TGCGCCAGCAGCCCTGTAGCGGGGTCCCGCACAGATACGCAGTATTTT. It specifies CASSPVAGSRTDTQYF.

This chain uses TRBV4-2 with TRBJ2-2, with unresolved D. Trimming took off 1 base at V and 6 bases at J, with 9 bases between the two ends. The CDR3 is 14 amino acids. Germline V lookup: CDR1 LGHNA, CDR2 YNFKEQ. This CDR3 is CASSQVVSAGELFF. In DNA, the CDR3 is TGTGCCAGCAGCCAAGTAGTCTCCGCCGGGGAGCTGTTTTTT.

The chain carries TRBV28 and TRBJ2-7; the match to TRBD2 covers 8 bases. V lost 5 bases and J lost 4; bases outside the gene matches: 13. The CDR3 covers 16 residues. CDR1 is MDHEN and CDR2 is SYDVKM in the germline V gene. CDR3 bases: TGTGCCAGCAGTCCAGCGGGAGCAGCACGTTCTTACGAGCAGTACTTC. Translation gives CASSPAGAARSYEQYF. Using reference TRBV28 and TRBJ2-7 for the parts outside the CDR3, the full variable domain is DVKVTQSSRYLVKRTGEKVFLECVQDMDHENMFWYRQDPGLGLRLIYFSYDVKMKEKGDIPEGYSVSREKKERFSLILESASTNQTSMYLCASSPAGAARSYEQYFGPGTRLTVT.

V is TRBV6-6 and J is TRBJ2-5; 8 bases line up with TRBD1. The DNA end is a closer match to TRBJ2-7, so the J assignment may be wrong. The CDR3 extends over 15 amino acids. Germline V lookup: CDR1 MNHNY, CDR2 SVGAGI (reference sequence). CDR3 DNA: TGTGCCAGCAGTATCGGACAGGGAAGCTCCTACGAGCAGTACTTC. Protein product: CASSIGQGSSYEQYF.

CDR3 nucleotide sequence: TGTGCCAGCAGTTCGACGAGGGATAACTCTGGAAACACCATATATTTT. Translated: CASSSTRDNSGNTIYF. The J gene is TRBJ1-3, the V gene TRBV6-5; D not certain. Germline CDR1 is MNHEY and CDR2 is SVGAGI. V lost 4 bases and J 0 bases, leaving 13 bases between the germline ends. CDR3 size: 16 residues.

V usage is TRBV25-1 and J usage is TRBJ2-1; D remains ambiguous. The germline gives CDR1 MGHDK, CDR2 SYGVNS. The CDR3 runs to 10 residues. V was trimmed by 8 bases and J by 9 bases, leaving 8 bases between them. CDR3: CASGRLEQFF. The CDR3, as DNA: TGTGCCAGCGGTAGACTTGAGCAGTTCTTC.

DNA for the CDR3: TGTGCTAGTGGTCCTGGGACAGGGGTATACACCGGGGAGCTGTTTTTT. This codes for CASGPGTGVYTGELFF. The rearrangement joins TRBV12-5 to TRBJ2-2, with TRBD1 identical over 10 bases. Germline V lookup: CDR1 LGHNT, CDR2 FRNRAP. J gave up 3 bases and V 5 bases, and 6 bases lay outside the gene matches. The CDR3 has 16 amino acids.

V is TRBV12-5 and J is TRBJ1-3, with 7 bases identical to TRBD1. There are 16 residues in the CDR3. Unmatched junction bases numbered 6, after V lost 3 bases and J lost 1 base. Germline V gene sequence: CDR1 LGHNT, CDR2 FRNRAP. In DNA, the CDR3 is TGTGCTAGTGGTTTTGGAAGGGGGCAATCTGGAAACACCATATATTTT. This translates into CASGFGRGQSGNTIYF.

The J gene is TRBJ1-5, the V gene TRBV6-1, with D uncertain. The CDR3 length is 15 residues. CDR1 is MNHNS, CDR2 SASEGT, per germline. Trimming took off 5 bases at V and 3 bases at J, with 14 bases between the two ends. For the CDR3, the DNA is TGTGCCAGCAGTTTAATACGGGGTCCCAATCAGCCCCAGCATTTT. This encodes CASSLIRGPNQPQHF.

The chain links TRBV6-6 to TRBJ1-1; D might be TRBD1 (6 bases). The CDR3 spans 15 residues. Trimming stripped 6 bases from V and 1 base from J, with 15 bases between. Germline V gives CDR1 MNHNY, CDR2 SVGAGI (reference sequence). CDR3 sequence (DNA): TGTGCCAGCAGACAGGGCAGGAATGAGAACACTGAAGCTTTCTTT. It yields the protein CASRQGRNENTEAFF.

The chain couples TRBV6-6 to TRBJ2-3; 8 nucleotides agree with TRBD2. CDR1 is MNHNY, CDR2 SVGAGI, per germline (reference sequence). This CDR3 region has 16 residues. J gave up 4 bases and V 2 bases, and 8 bases lay outside the gene matches. The DNA of the CDR3 is TGTGCCAGCAGTTACCCTGGACTAGCCGGGTCAGATACGCAGTATTTT. Residues: CASSYPGLAGSDTQYF.

V usage is TRBV11-2 and J usage is TRBJ2-1, with 8 bases that match TRBD2. Germline V CDR1 and CDR2: SGHAT, FQNNGV. V lost 3 bases and J lost 7; bases outside the gene matches: 11. The CDR3 totals 16 residues. The CDR3 coding sequence is TGTGCCAGCAGCTTTCTTCGGCTAGCGGGTTCAAATGAGCAGTTCTTC. It yields the protein CASSFLRLAGSNEQFF.

The chain carries TRBV4-1 and TRBJ1-1, with 7 bases matching TRBD1. Trimming took 4 bases from V and 0 from J; bases not matched to a gene: 8. Germline CDR1 is MGHRA and CDR2 is YSYEKL. The CDR3 spans 16 residues. Written as DNA, the CDR3 is TGCGCCAGCAGCCCCAGAATAGGACAGGTGAACACTGAAGCTTTCTTT. Translated, it gives CASSPRIGQVNTEAFF.

The chain has TRBV7-2 and TRBJ1-2; 9 nucleotides agree with TRBD1. The CDR3 is 13 amino acids. The germline gives CDR1 SGHTA, CDR2 FQGNSA. With 8 bases clipped from V and 5 bases from J, the junction kept 6 bases outside the gene matches. DNA for the CDR3: TGTGCCAGCTCGGGACAGGGTGATTATGGCTACACCTTC. Its protein product is CASSGQGDYGYTF.

The chain joins TRBV6-5 to TRBJ1-2, with 8 bases matching TRBD1. Germline CDR1 reads MNHEY; CDR2 reads SVGAGI. The CDR3 totals 14 residues. V lost 4 bases, J lost 3 bases, and 4 bases stayed unmatched. CDR3 loop: CASSSGGTDYGYTF. The CDR3 DNA reads as TGTGCCAGCAGTTCAGGGGGCACTGACTATGGCTACACCTTC.